Included here is one TCR beta chain sequence, with context. Its target is unknown. The data were obtained in a study of CD8+ T cells in alopecia areata. Study-wide context: Tofacitinib was given for 6 to 18 months, then stopped for 6 months.

Treatment denoted: oral pan-JAK inhibitor, 5-10 mg twice daily. Specimens obtained from alopecia areata patients comprised lesional scalp punch biopsies and peripheral blood. Extracted from the samples, RNA was reverse transcribed into cDNA to serve as the sequencing template. The protocol was immunoSEQ multiplex PCR, while the TCRdb copy is restricted to in-frame clones and leaves out a portion. Of some 120,000 clones in the sample, around 50% were seen once. Study results and limitations: There were many expanded lesional clones persisting in scalp and blood during tofacitinib. Among the top 100, expanded CD8+ clones, as well as scalp clonality, were significantly decreased by tofacitinib.

The CDR3 runs to 13 residues. The V and J ends lost 7 bases and 2 bases respectively, with 11 bases between them. Per germline, CDR1 MNHNS and CDR2 SASEGT. The sequencing here drew on CD8+ T cells sorted from blood, taken at week 24, from a patient treated with tofacitinib. V usage is TRBV6-1 and J usage is TRBJ2-5; possible D gene TRBD2, 6 bases. The receptor was derived from a human donor with alopecia areata. CDR3 residues: CASKSGTQETQYF. The CDR3 region has the DNA TGTGCCAGCAAATCCGGGACTCAAGAGACCCAGTACTTC.